This T cell receptor beta chain was identified during a study of technical replicates of blood from a handful of donors. Some clones are missing from TCRdb's copy, which holds only in-frame ones; the method was immunoSEQ multiplex PCR. The sample has some 77,000 clones, 85% to 95% seen once. Trimming stripped 3 bases from V and 2 bases from J, with 16 bases between. The CDR3 sequence is 16 residues long. The germline V gene encodes CDR1 SGDLS and CDR2 YYNGEE. The rearrangement links TRBV9 to TRBJ2-3; TRBD1 is a possible D gene (5 bases). The sample taken for sequencing was T cells isolated from PBMCs. The sequence was collected from a human donor in good health. The CDR3, as DNA: TGTGCCAGCAGCGCAGGGTACACCATCACCACAGATACGCAGTATTTT. It specifies CASSAGYTITTDTQYF.